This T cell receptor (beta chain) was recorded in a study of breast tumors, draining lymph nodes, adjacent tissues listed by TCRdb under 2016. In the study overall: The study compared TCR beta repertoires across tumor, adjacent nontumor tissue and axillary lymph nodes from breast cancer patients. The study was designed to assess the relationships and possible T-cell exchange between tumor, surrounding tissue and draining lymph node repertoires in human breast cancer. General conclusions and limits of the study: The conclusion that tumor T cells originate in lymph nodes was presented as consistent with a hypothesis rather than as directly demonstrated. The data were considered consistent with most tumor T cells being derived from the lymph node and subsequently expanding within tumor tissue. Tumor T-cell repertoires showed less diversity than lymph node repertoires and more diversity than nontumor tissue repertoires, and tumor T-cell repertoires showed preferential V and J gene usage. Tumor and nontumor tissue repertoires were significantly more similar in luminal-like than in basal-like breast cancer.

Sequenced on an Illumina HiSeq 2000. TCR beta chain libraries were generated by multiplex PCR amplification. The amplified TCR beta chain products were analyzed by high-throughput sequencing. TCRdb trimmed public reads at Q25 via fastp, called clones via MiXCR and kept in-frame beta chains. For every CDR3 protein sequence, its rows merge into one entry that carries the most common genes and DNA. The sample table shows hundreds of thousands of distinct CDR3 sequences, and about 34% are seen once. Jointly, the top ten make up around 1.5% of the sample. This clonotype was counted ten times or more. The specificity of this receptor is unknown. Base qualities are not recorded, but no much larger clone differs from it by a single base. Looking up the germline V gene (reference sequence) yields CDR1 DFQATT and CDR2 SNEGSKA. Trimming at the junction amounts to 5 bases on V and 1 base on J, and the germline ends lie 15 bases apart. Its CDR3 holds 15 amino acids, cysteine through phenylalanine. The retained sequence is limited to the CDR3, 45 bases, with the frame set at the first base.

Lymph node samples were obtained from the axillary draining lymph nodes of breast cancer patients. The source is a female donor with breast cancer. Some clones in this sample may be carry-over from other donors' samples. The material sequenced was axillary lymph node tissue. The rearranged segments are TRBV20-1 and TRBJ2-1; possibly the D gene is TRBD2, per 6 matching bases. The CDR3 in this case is CSAGGWEPSYNEQFF. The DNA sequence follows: TGCAGTGCTGGGGGGTGGGAACCTTCCTACAATGAGCAGTTCTTC.